The entry below describes one T cell receptor (beta chain). Its specific antigen is unknown. No quality values exist for individual bases; no much larger clone is one base distant. The entire isolated RNA was reverse transcribed using the High Capacity cDNA Reverse Transcription Kit, and thus expressed TCRB transcripts were sequenced. Naive, central memory and regulatory T cell samples underwent deep immunoSEQ sequencing, averaging about 3.57 million total reads per sample. After sorted cells were lysed in RLT buffer, RNA was extracted with DNase-treated RNeasy Micro or Mini kits, with the choice depending on cell number. To prevent cross-contamination, each cell subset was processed individually, whereas patient and healthy donor samples were processed jointly. The immunoSEQ multiplex PCR was used to amplify TCRB sequences from cDNA, generating 87-bp fragments that spanned the CDR3 region. Sequencing of the amplicons was done on the Illumina HiSeq platform. Processing in the source paper ran as follows. Synthetic template baselines were used to correct PCR bias computationally, reads within Hamming distance 2 were collapsed, and singletons that could not be merged were discarded. Reads were aligned against IMGT to assign V, D and J genes, CDR3 length and insertions or deletions at six rearrangement sites. Clonotype counts were normalized to sorted cell number within each subset before computing true diversity and Gini coefficients with the tcR R package. The overlap coefficient, calculated on TCRB nucleotide sequences, was used to quantify repertoire sharing. Out-of-frame TCRB sequences from naive cells were analyzed to stand in for the pre-selection repertoire. Drawn from immuneACCESS, this table holds only the in-frame rearrangements with V and J called that TCRdb kept. Clones are partly lost; checked studies trace under half to an unresolved V gene and leave the rest unexplained. Clonal size and the V and J genes are those of that table, whereas D and trimming came from the DNA. This sample has about 350,000 clones in its table, and roughly a fifth of those were observed once. The ten largest make up approximately 0.041% of the sample.

This entry belongs to a study of beta chain features in type 1 diabetes (dated by TCRdb to 2016 to 2019). With regard to the full study: Mean age, gender distribution, total cell number and subset yield were not different between patients and healthy donors. In the study, TCRB repertoires of sorted circulating CD4+ T cell subsets from recently diagnosed type 1 diabetes patients were compared with those of matched healthy donors. A total of 100 million to 140 million sorted cells were examined across all samples, and the number of cells per subset was strongly correlated with RNA yield. Regulatory and stem cell-like memory subsets were isolated from only 8 patients and roughly eight healthy donors, whereas naive and central memory subsets came from all 28 donors.

V sheds 1 base and J sheds 6 bases, leaving 7 bases between their ends. The CDR3 spans 13 residues, from the cysteine through the phenylalanine. Here the CDR3 DNA is all that survives: 39 bases in frame from base 1. Looking up the germline V gene yields CDR1 MNHNS and CDR2 SASEGT. A single peripheral blood draw of around 100 mL on average was collected from each donor into heparinised tubes. Using a panel that included CD45RO, CCR7, CD25, CD127, CD95 and CD27, naive, central memory, regulatory and stem cell-like memory CD4+ T cells were sorted on a BD FACSAria II. All sorted populations exceeded 95% purity. Right away, PBMCs were isolated by Lymphoprep density gradient centrifugation and were stained directly, with no culture step. To minimize batch effects, samples were stained and sorted in pairs, one healthy donor with one patient per experiment. Here is what the overall study found, with its caveats: PCR may preferentially amplify shorter templates, but because patient and control samples were amplified and corrected together, any resulting skew would affect both groups equally. A moderate but significant shortening of TCRB CDR3 length was observed in type 1 diabetes patients in all four CD4+ subsets. Because cDNA rather than genomic DNA was sequenced, highly expressing activated cells could have been over-represented, although no difference in activation and CD3 levels was found between groups. At VDJ recombination sites, patients with type 1 diabetes made fewer insertions and deleted more nucleotides, a pattern implying thymic rearrangement abnormalities. Naive, central memory and regulatory TCRB repertoires appeared to be more similar among patients than among healthy donors. Because the HLA sub-analyses included only small numbers of individuals, any influence of HLA type on TCRB rearrangement was left unresolved.

Sequenced sample: naive CD4+ T cells from blood. This sample's cell subset or site label indicates: true naive CD4+ T cells. This TCR was sampled from a woman between 18 and 29 years old in good health. The rearranged chain carries TRBV6-1 and TRBJ2-4, and perhaps TRBD2 as D gene, on 6 matching bases. The CDR3 region has the sequence CASSEDGGNIQYF. The DNA is as follows: TGTGCCAGCAGTGAAGACGGGGGAAACATTCAGTACTTC.